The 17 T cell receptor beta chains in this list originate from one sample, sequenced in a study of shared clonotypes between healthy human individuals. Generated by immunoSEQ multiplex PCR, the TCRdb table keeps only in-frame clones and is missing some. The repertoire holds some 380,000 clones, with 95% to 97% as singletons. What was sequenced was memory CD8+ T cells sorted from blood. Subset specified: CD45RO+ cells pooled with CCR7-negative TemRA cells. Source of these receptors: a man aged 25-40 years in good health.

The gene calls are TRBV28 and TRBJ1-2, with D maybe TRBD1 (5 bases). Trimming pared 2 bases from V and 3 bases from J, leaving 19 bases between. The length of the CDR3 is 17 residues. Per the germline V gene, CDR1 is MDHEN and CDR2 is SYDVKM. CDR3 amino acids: CASSLMAGLLMDYGYTF. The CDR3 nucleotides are TGTGCCAGCAGTTTAATGGCAGGGCTGTTAATGGACTATGGCTACACCTTC.

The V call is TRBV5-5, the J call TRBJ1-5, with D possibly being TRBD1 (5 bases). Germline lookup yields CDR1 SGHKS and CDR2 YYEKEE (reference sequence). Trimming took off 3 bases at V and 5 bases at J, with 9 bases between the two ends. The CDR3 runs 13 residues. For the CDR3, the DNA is TGTGCCAGCAGCTCGTGGGGGGATCAGCCCCAGCATTTT. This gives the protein CASSSWGDQPQHF.

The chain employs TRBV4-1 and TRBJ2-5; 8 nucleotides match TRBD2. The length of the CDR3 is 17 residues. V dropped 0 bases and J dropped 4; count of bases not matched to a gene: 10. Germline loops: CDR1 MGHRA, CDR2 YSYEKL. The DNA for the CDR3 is TGCGCCAGCAGCCAAGATCGCTACCCCAGCGGGAGAGAGACCCAGTACTTC. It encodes CASSQDRYPSGRETQYF.

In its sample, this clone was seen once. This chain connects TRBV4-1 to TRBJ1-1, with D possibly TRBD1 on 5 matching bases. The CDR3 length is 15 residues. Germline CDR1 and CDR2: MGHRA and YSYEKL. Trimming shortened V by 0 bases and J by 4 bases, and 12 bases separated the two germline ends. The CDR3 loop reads CASSQDGDPSTEAFF. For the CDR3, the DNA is TGCGCCAGCAGCCAAGATGGGGACCCGAGCACTGAAGCTTTCTTT.

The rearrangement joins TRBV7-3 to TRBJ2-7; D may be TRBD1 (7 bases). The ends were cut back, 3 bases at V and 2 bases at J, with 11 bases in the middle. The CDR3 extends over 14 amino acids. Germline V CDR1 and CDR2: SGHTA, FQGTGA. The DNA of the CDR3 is TGTGCCAGCAGCTTGGAGGGGGCGACCTACGAGCAGTACTTC. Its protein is CASSLEGATYEQYF.

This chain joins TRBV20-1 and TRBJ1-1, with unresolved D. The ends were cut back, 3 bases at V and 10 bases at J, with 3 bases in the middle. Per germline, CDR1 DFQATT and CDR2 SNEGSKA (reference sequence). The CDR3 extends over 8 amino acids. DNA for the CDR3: TGCAGTGCTAGTTTAGCTTTCTTT. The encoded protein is CSASLAFF.

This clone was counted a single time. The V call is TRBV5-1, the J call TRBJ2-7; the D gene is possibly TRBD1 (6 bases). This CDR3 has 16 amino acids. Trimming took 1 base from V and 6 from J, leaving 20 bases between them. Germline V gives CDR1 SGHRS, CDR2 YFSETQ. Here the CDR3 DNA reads TGCGCCAGCAGCTTGATTCGGCGGACCATAGGGGGCGAGCAGTACTTC. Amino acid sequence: CASSLIRRTIGGEQYF.

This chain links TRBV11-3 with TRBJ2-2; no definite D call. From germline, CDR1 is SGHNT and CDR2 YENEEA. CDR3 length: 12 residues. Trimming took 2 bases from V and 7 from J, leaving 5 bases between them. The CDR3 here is CASSLRDGELFF. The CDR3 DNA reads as TGTGCCAGCAGCTTACGTGACGGGGAGCTGTTTTTT.

The CDR3 region is CASKPPYGRAKLIEETQYF. The CDR3 coding sequence is TGTGCCAGCAAACCCCCCTACGGGAGGGCCAAATTGATCGAAGAGACCCAGTACTTC. The chain carries TRBV7-9 and TRBJ2-5; 8 bases line up with TRBD2. CDR3 size: 19 residues. Per the germline V gene, CDR1 is SEHNR and CDR2 is FQNEAQ (reference sequence). V dropped 7 bases and J dropped 3; count of bases not matched to a gene: 22.

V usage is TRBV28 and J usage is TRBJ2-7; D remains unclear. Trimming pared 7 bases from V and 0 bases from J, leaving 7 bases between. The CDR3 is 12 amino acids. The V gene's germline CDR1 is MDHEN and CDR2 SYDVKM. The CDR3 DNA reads TGTGCCAGCACCCGAGACTCCTACGAGCAGTACTTC. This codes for CASTRDSYEQYF.

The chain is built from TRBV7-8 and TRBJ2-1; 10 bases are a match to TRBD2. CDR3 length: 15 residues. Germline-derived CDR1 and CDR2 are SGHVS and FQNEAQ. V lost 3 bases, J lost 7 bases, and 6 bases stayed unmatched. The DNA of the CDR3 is TGTGCCAGCAGCTTGAGCGGGGGGGGCTTTAATGAGCAGTTCTTC. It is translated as CASSLSGGGFNEQFF.

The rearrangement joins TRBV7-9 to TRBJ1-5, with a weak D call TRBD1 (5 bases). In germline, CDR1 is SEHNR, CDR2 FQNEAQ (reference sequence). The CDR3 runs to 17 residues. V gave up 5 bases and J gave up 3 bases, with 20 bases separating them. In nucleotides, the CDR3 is TGTGCCAGCAGCGGGGGACTGCCGGCTTATTCCAATCAGCCCCAGCATTTT. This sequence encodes CASSGGLPAYSNQPQHF.

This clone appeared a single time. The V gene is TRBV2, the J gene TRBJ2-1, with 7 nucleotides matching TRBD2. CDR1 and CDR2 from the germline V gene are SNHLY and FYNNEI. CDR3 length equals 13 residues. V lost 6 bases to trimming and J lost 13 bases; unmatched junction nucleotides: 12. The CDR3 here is CASRTLGGTGQFF. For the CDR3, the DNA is TGTGCCAGCAGGACCCTCGGGGGGACTGGTCAGTTCTTC. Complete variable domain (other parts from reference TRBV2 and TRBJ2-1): EPEVTQTPSHQVTQMGQEVILRCVPISNHLYFYWYRQILGQKVEFLVSFYNNEISEKSEIFDDQFSVERPDGSNFTLKIRSTKLEDSAMYFCASRTLGGTGQFFGPGTRLTVL.

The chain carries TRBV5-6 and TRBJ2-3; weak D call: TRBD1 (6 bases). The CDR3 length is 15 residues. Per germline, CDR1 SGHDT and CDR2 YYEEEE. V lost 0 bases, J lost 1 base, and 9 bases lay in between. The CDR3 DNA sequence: TGTGCCAGCAGCTTGGTAGCAGGGGGCACAGATACGCAGTATTTT. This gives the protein CASSLVAGGTDTQYF.

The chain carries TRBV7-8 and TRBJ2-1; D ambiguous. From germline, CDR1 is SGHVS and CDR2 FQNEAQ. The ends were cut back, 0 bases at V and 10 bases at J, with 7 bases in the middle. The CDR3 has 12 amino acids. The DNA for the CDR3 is TGTGCCAGCAGCTTAGCGATTAGCGAGCAGTTCTTC. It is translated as CASSLAISEQFF.

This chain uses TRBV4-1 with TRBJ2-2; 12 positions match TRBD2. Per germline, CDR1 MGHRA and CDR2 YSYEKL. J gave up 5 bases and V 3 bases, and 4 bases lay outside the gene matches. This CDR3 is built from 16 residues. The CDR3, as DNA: TGCGCCAGCAGCCAGTTGACTAGCGGGAGAACCGGGGAGCTGTTTTTT. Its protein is CASSQLTSGRTGELFF.

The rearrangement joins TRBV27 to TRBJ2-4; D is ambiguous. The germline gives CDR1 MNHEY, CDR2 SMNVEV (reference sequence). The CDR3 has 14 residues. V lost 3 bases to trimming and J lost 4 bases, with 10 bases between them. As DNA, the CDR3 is TGTGCCAGCAGTTTTGGCAACGGGAAAAACATTCAGTACTTC. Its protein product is CASSFGNGKNIQYF.